This passage covers 18 T cell receptor beta chains from one sample sequenced in a study of T cells in localized non-small cell lung cancer. Produced via immunoSEQ multiplex PCR; TCRdb's table is partial and in-frame only. Here the sample spans roughly 1,800 clones, 22% being singletons. The sequencing used normal lung tissue next to the tumor, collected before any cancer treatment. The source of these receptors is a man between 40 and 75 years old with stage I lung adenocarcinoma.

A few counts support this clone. The chain links TRBV18 to TRBJ2-4; D is unclear. Trimming removed 2 bases from V and 8 bases from J, with 16 bases in between. The CDR3 is 15 residues long. Germline CDR1 KGHSH, CDR2 LQKENI. CDR3 in DNA: TGTGCCAGCTCACCATTACAAGGGTCCCAAGACATTCAGTACTTC. Its protein product is CASSPLQGSQDIQYF. Full variable domain (missing parts from reference TRBV18 and TRBJ2-4): NAGVMQNPRHLVRRRGQEARLRCSPMKGHSHVYWYRQLPEEGLKFMVYLQKENIIDESGMPKERFSAEFPKEGPSILRIQQVVRGDSAAYFCASSPLQGSQDIQYFGAGTRLSVL.

This sequence joins TRBV4-1 and TRBJ2-2; D is uncertain. V lost 3 bases, J lost 2 bases, and 4 bases lay in between. CDR3 length: 13 residues. Per germline, CDR1 MGHRA and CDR2 YSYEKL. The CDR3 DNA follows: TGCGCCAGCAGCCAGGACAACACCGGGGAGCTGTTTTTT. Translated, it gives CASSQDNTGELFF.

This clone was observed a few times. The gene calls are TRBV11-3 and TRBJ1-4, with TRBD1 as a possible D gene (5 bases). V was cut by 5 bases and J by 4 bases, with 17 bases left in between. Germline CDR1 is SGHNT and CDR2 is YENEEA. The CDR3 contains 16 residues. Here the CDR3 reads CASSAVKGRFNEKLFF. CDR3 DNA sequence: TGTGCCAGCAGCGCAGTTAAGGGACGGTTTAATGAAAAACTGTTTTTT.

This clone turned up a few times. The genes are TRBV11-3 and TRBJ2-7; D might be TRBD1 or TRBD2, each matching 5 bases. Germline V gene lookup returns CDR1 SGHNT and CDR2 YENEEA. This CDR3 has 15 amino acids. V was shortened by 5 bases and J by 1 base, with 15 bases between the two germline ends. This chain's CDR3 is CASSGTGTRSYEQYF. CDR3 coding DNA: TGTGCCAGCAGCGGAACGGGGACCCGGTCCTACGAGCAGTACTTC.

The V gene is TRBV10-3, the J gene TRBJ2-3; 8 nucleotides match TRBD2. With 7 bases clipped from V and 3 bases from J, the junction kept 15 bases outside the gene matches. The germline gives CDR1 ENHRY, CDR2 SYGVKD. The CDR3 is 17 residues long. In DNA, the CDR3 is TGTGCCATCAACCCCCAGGGAGGGCGGGGGGCAACAGATACGCAGTATTTT. Protein product: CAINPQGGRGATDTQYF.

The genes are TRBV30 and TRBJ1-6, with TRBD1 as a possible D gene (5 bases). Trimming stripped 3 bases from V and 8 bases from J, with 11 bases between. The CDR3 totals 13 residues. Germline V lookup: CDR1 GTSNPN, CDR2 SVGIG (reference sequence). The DNA for the CDR3 is TGTGCCTGGAGAGGGGATGGGGATTCACCCCTCCACTTT. It codes for CAWRGDGDSPLHF.

This clone was observed a handful of times. The chain is built from TRBV9 and TRBJ2-3; no clear D gene. The CDR3 extends over 12 amino acids. The germline CDR1 and CDR2 sequences are SGDLS and YYNGEE. The ends were cut back, 5 bases at V and 5 bases at J, with 9 bases in the middle. For the CDR3, the DNA is TGTGCCAGCAGGCCTATTGAAGATACGCAGTATTTT. The encoded protein is CASRPIEDTQYF.

In its sample, this clone was seen a few times. The V gene is TRBV6-8, the J gene TRBJ1-6, with 9 bases aligning to TRBD1. The V segment lost 0 bases and the J segment 7 bases; nucleotides outside the gene matches: 1. Per germline, CDR1 MNHGY and CDR2 SAAAGT. This CDR3 has 15 amino acids. The CDR3 coding sequence is TGTGCCAGCAGTTACTCCGGGACAGGGAATTCACCCCTCCACTTT. Protein sequence: CASSYSGTGNSPLHF.

The chain combines TRBV6-8 with TRBJ2-3, with D perhaps TRBD2 (5 bases). V was cut by 6 bases and J by 4 bases, with 11 bases left in between. CDR1 and CDR2 from the germline V gene are MNHGY and SAAAGT. This CDR3 contains 13 residues. This CDR3 is CASSRGFSDTQYF. CDR3 coding DNA: TGTGCCAGCAGCCGCGGGTTCTCAGATACGCAGTATTTT.

This clone is deemed medium-sized (0.01 to 0.1%). The chain links TRBV11-3 to TRBJ2-7; the D is unclear. With 4 bases removed from V and 5 bases from J, the gap between germline ends came to 21 bases. Germline CDR1 SGHNT, CDR2 YENEEA. This CDR3 spans 16 amino acids. The CDR3 is CASSSTGGVIQDEQYF. CDR3 nucleotides: TGTGCCAGCAGCTCAACCGGTGGGGTAATTCAGGACGAGCAGTACTTC.

This clone appeared a few times. The chain employs TRBV18 and TRBJ2-7; maybe TRBD1 (5 bases). Germline V gene lookup returns CDR1 KGHSH and CDR2 LQKENI. The V end lost 0 bases, the J end lost 6 bases, and 12 bases lay between the germline ends. CDR3 length: 14 residues. CDR3 sequence: CASSPPWQGGEQYF. The CDR3 region has the DNA TGTGCCAGCTCACCACCCTGGCAGGGCGGCGAGCAGTACTTC.

This clone appeared a few times. V and J are TRBV11-3 and TRBJ1-2; possibly TRBD1 for D (6 bases). CDR3 length: 15 residues. The germline V gene encodes CDR1 SGHNT and CDR2 YENEEA. The ends were cut back, 6 bases at V and 4 bases at J, with 18 bases in the middle. The CDR3 DNA reads TGTGCCAGCAGGGTTAGCAGGGGCGCTGGCTATGGCTACACCTTC. It yields the protein CASRVSRGAGYGYTF.

J is TRBJ2-5 and V is TRBV6-8, with D perhaps matching TRBD1 or TRBD2 (5 bases each). Trimming took 5 bases from V and 6 from J, leaving 19 bases between them. The CDR3 runs 15 residues. CDR1 MNHGY and CDR2 SAAAGT come from the germline V gene. CDR3 in amino acids: CASSASGHPQKTQYF. The CDR3 nucleotides read TGTGCCAGCAGTGCGTCGGGGCACCCCCAGAAGACCCAGTACTTC.

This clone is medium-sized. The V gene is TRBV11-3, the J gene TRBJ1-1; TRBD1 is a possible D gene (5 bases). This CDR3 comprises 15 residues. The V end lost 4 bases, the J end lost 6 bases, and 18 bases lay between the germline ends. Germline CDR1 is SGHNT and CDR2 is YENEEA. CDR3 residues: CASSSTGTSVPEAFF. CDR3 in DNA: TGTGCCAGCAGCTCCACCGGGACGAGTGTACCTGAAGCTTTCTTT. The whole variable domain, remainder taken from reference TRBV11-3 and TRBJ1-1, is EAGVVQSPRYKIIEKKQPVAFWCNPISGHNTLYWYLQNLGQGPELLIRYENEEAVDDSQLPKDRFSAERLKGVDSTLKIQPAELGDSAVYLCASSSTGTSVPEAFFGQGTRLTVV.

The rearrangement links TRBV29-1 to TRBJ1-3; D remains unclear. V dropped 6 bases and J dropped 5 bases, with 17 bases sitting between them. This CDR3 is 14 amino acids long. CDR1 is SQVTM and CDR2 is ANQGSEA in the germline V gene. In nucleotides, the CDR3 is TGCAGCGTAACGACATCCACCAAAAGAAACACCATATATTTT. This translates into CSVTTSTKRNTIYF.

This rearrangement joins TRBV28 to TRBJ1-2, with 7 positions matching TRBD1. This CDR3 comprises 13 residues. The trim removed 3 bases at V and 5 bases at J, leaving 3 bases unmatched. Per the germline V gene, CDR1 is MDHEN and CDR2 is SYDVKM. As DNA, the CDR3 is TGTGCCAGCAGTTTGGGACAGCGATATGGCTACACCTTC. Translation gives CASSLGQRYGYTF.

V usage is TRBV18 and J usage is TRBJ2-7, with 11 bases that match TRBD2. Germline CDR1 reads KGHSH; CDR2 reads LQKENI. V shed 2 bases, J shed 7 bases, and the junction held 7 bases outside the gene matches. The CDR3 extends over 15 amino acids. The CDR3 DNA sequence: TGTGCCAGCTCACCAGTAGCGGGAGGGGATCGGGAGCAGTACTTC. Its translation: CASSPVAGGDREQYF.

In this sample, this clone turned up a few times. The chain combines TRBV23-1 with TRBJ2-3; D not resolved. TRBV23-1 counts as an open reading frame of uncertain function. This CDR3 contains 13 residues. Trimming removed 8 bases from V and 0 bases from J, with 9 bases in between. In nucleotides, the CDR3 is TGCGCCAGCTCCGAACCTAGCACAGATACGCAGTATTTT. It translates to CASSEPSTDTQYF.